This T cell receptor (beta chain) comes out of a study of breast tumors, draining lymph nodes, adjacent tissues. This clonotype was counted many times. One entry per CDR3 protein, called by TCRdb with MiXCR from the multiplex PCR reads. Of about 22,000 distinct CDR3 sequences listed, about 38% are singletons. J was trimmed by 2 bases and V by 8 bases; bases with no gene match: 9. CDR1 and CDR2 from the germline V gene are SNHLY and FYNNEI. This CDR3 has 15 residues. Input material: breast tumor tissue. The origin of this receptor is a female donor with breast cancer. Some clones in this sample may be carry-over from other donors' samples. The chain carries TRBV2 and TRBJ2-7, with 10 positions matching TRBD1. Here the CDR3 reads CASSRGGQGTYEQYF. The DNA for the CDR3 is TGTGCCAGCTCACGTGGGGGACAGGGGACCTACGAGCAGTACTTC. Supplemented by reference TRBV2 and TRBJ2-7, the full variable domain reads EPEVTQTPSHQVTQMGQEVILRCVPISNHLYFYWYRQILGQKVEFLVSFYNNEISEKSEIFDDQFSVERPDGSNFTLKIRSTKLEDSAMYFCASSRGGQGTYEQYFGPGTRLTVT.